This T cell receptor (beta chain) was captured by sequencing in a study of cytomegalovirus exposure and HLA in healthy donors. PCR amplification relied on 60 Vbeta primers (plus 13 Jbeta primers). Measured with immunoSEQ multiplex PCR; TCRdb has only the in-frame clones, and not every one. Found here are about 130,000 clones, about 85% of them singletons; the top ten hold 1.5% to 2%. The CDR3 has 13 amino acids. CDR1 and CDR2 from the germline V gene are WSHSY and SAAADI. The junction had 7 bases not matched to a gene; V was cut back by 6 bases and J by 5 bases. The receptor was derived from a boy aged 5-17 years in good health and CMV-seronegative. This chain joins TRBV10-2 and TRBJ2-7, with TRBD1 identical over 7 bases. Sample: PBMCs. CDR3 in DNA: TGCGCCAGCAGGGAAGGGGGCAACCACGAGCAGTACTTC. Its protein product is CASREGGNHEQYF.